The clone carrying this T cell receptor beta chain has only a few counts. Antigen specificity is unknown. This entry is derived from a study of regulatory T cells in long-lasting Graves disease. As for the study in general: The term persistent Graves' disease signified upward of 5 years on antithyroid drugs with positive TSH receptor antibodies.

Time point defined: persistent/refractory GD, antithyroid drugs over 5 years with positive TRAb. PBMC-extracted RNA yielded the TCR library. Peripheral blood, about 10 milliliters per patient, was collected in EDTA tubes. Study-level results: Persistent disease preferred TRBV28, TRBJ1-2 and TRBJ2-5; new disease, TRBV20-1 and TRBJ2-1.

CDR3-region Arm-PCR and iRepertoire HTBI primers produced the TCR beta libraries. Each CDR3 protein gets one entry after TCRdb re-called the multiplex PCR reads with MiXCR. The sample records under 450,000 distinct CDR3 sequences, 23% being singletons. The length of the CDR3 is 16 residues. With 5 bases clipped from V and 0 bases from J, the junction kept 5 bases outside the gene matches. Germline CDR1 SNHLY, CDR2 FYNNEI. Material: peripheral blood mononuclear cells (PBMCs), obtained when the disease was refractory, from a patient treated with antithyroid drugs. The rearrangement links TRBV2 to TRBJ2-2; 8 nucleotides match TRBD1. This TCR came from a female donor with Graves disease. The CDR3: CASSLQGATNTGELFF. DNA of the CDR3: TGTGCCAGCAGTCTCCAGGGGGCGACGAACACCGGGGAGCTGTTTTTT.